The following is a T cell receptor (beta chain) sequence with its context. The sample comes from a study of cytomegalovirus exposure and HLA in healthy donors. Likely unrecorded immune exposures existed in these nominally healthy donors. PCR was performed using 60 Vbeta and 13 Jbeta primers. This table comes from immunoSEQ multiplex PCR, and its TCRdb copy is limited to in-frame clones, with some not included. This table holds 100,000 to 150,000 clones, 70% to 85% found once. The CDR3 is 13 residues long. V lost 0 bases, J lost 8 bases, and 6 bases stayed unmatched. CDR1 and CDR2 from the germline V gene are SQVTM and ANQGSEA.

The gene calls are TRBV29-1 and TRBJ1-1; 7 nucleotides match TRBD1. The sequenced sample was PBMCs. The source is a boy aged 2-15 years in good health and CMV-seronegative. The CDR3 sequence: CSVEEGGKAEAFF. The CDR3 bases are TGCAGCGTTGAAGAAGGGGGCAAAGCGGAAGCTTTCTTT.